Sequencing of this T cell receptor beta chain was carried out in a study of Tregs in tolerant kidney transplant recipients. Using immunoSEQ multiplex PCR, the repertoire was profiled, and TCRdb retains in-frame clones only, with some absent. This sample's table has around 32,000 clones. There are 17 residues in the CDR3. V lost 4 bases and J lost 0, with 18 bases in between. Germline V gene lookup returns CDR1 SGHRS and CDR2 YFSETQ. The nonmyeloablative bone marrow transplants came from related graft donors, with transient mixed chimerism. Unstimulated Tregs (CD4+CD25+CD127-) and CD4+CD25- non-Tregs were sorted from PBMCs. Study-wide points: Biological reproducibility was not directly addressed, but technical replication error appeared minimal. Activated donor B cell expansion appeared to reveal the most relevant donor-specific TCRbeta repertoire.

Remarks on this clone: Its antigen remains unknown. The observed sequence ends 3 residues before the CDR3 terminus, with the missing tail filled in from the germline J gene.

The input for sequencing was CD4+ T cells from blood (PBMCs), taken 24 months after the transplant. The chain is built from TRBV5-1 and TRBJ2-3; tentative D call: TRBD2 (6 bases). The origin of this receptor is a human patient who received a combined kidney and bone marrow transplant. The graft donor may be the source of some T cells. The covered CDR3 bases are TGCGCCAGCAGCCCCCTATGGGTAGCGGCTAGCACAGATACG. Translation: CASSPLWVAASTDT. The entire CDR3 protein reads CASSPLWVAASTDTQYF.